Sequencing of this T cell receptor (beta chain) was carried out in a study of T-cell memory formation after mild COVID-19. General study findings and limits: There were some responding clones in pre-infection memory, which suggested that cross-reactive memory had joined.

With regard to this clonotype: The antigen is unknown.

Researchers used 5'RACE with constant-segment primers to make TCR alpha and TCR beta cDNA libraries that carry sample barcodes and UMIs. TCRdb fed the 5' RACE reads into MiXCR, producing one record per CDR3 protein. In the table there are approximately 350,000 distinct CDR3 sequences, over 25% of which are singletons. Sample: PBMCs or a T cell subset sorted from them (not recorded which). The receptor was derived from an adult woman who had mild COVID-19 (a few samples of this study predate the infection). Cell type and time point are not known.

This chain's CDR3 is CASSQAIWDYEQYF. The DNA of the CDR3 is TGTGCCAGCAGCCAAGCCATATGGGACTACGAGCAGTACTTC. V usage is TRBV3-1 and J usage is TRBJ2-7; no firm D call. CDR3 length: 14 residues. From germline, CDR1 is LGHDT and CDR2 YNNKEL (reference sequence). Trimming pared 1 base from V and 3 bases from J, leaving 10 bases between.